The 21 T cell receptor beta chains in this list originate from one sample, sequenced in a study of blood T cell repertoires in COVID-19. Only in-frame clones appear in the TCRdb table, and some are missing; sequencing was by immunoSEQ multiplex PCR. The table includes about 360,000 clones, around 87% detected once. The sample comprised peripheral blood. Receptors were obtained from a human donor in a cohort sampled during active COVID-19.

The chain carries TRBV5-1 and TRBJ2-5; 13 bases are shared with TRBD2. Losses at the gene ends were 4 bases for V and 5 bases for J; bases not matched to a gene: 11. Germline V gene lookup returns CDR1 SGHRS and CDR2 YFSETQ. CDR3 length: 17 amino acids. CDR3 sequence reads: CASSGATSGGARETQYF. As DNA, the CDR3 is TGCGCCAGCAGCGGAGCTACTAGCGGGGGGGCCCGGGAGACCCAGTACTTC.

The CDR3 reads CASSSRDRDNGYTF. CDR3 bases: TGTGCCAGTAGTTCGAGGGACAGGGACAATGGCTACACCTTC. This chain links TRBV19 with TRBJ1-2; TRBD1 aligns across 9 bases. Germline V gene data show CDR1 as LNHDA and CDR2 as SQIVND (reference sequence). J was trimmed by 6 bases and V by 5 bases; bases with no gene match: 7. The CDR3 extends over 14 amino acids. Full variable domain (remainder filled in from reference TRBV19 and TRBJ1-2): DGGITQSPKYLFRKEGQNVTLSCEQNLNHDAMYWYRQDPGQGLRLIYYSQIVNDFQKGDIAEGYSVSREKKESFPLTVTSAQKNPTAFYLCASSSRDRDNGYTFGSGTRLTVV.

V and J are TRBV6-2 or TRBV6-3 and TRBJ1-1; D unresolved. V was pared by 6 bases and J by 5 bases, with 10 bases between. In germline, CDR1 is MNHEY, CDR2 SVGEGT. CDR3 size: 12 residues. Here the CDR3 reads CASRYPFTEAFF. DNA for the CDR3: TGTGCCAGCAGGTACCCATTTACTGAAGCTTTCTTT.

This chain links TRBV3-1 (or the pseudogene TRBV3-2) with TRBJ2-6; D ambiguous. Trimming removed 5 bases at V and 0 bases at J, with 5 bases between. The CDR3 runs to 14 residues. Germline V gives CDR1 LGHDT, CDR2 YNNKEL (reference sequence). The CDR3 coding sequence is TGTGCCAGCAGCTATTTCTCTGGGGCCAACGTCCTGACTTTC. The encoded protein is CASSYFSGANVLTF.

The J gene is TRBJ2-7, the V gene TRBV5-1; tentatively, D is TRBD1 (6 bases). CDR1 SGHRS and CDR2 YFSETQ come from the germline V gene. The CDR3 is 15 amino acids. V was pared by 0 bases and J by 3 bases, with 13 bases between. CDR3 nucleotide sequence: TGCGCCAGCAGCTTGGTGTCGGGACAAATCTACGAGCAGTACTTC. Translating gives CASSLVSGQIYEQYF. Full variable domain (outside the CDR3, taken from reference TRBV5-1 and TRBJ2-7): KAGVTQTPRYLIKTRGQQVTLSCSPISGHRSVSWYQQTPGQGLQFLFEYFSETQRNKGNFPGRFSGRQFSNSRSEMNVSTLELGDSALYLCASSLVSGQIYEQYFGPGTRLTVT.

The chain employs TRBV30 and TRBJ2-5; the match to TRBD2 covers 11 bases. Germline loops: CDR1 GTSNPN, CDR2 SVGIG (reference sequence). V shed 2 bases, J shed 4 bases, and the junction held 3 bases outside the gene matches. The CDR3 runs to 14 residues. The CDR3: CAWSTSGGRETQYF. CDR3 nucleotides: TGTGCCTGGAGTACTAGCGGGGGTCGAGAGACCCAGTACTTC.

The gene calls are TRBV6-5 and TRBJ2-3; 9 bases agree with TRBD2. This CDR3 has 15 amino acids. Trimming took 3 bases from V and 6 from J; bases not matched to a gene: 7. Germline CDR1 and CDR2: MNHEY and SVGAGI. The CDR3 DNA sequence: TGTGCCAGCAGTTATAAGCGGGAGGTCATGGATACGCAGTATTTT. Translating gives CASSYKREVMDTQYF.

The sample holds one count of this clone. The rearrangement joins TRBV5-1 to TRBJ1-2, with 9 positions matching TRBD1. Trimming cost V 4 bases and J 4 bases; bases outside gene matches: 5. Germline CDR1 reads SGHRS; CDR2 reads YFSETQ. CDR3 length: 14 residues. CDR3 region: CASSVDRGIYGYTF. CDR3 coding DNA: TGCGCCAGCAGCGTTGACAGGGGGATCTATGGCTACACCTTC.

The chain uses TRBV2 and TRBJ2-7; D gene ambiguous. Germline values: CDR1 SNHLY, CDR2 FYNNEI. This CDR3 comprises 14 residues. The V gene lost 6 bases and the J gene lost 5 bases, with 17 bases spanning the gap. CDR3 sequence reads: CASRISANGDEQYF. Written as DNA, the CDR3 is TGTGCCAGCAGGATCAGCGCGAATGGCGACGAGCAGTACTTC.

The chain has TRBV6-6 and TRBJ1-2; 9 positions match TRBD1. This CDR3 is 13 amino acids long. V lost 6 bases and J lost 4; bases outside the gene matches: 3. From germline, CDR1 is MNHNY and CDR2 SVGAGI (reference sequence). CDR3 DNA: TGTGCCAGCAGGGGGACAGGGACCTATGGCTACACCTTC. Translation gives CASRGTGTYGYTF.

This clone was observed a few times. In DNA, the CDR3 is TGTGCCAGCAGCTTAGCGGGAGAGGTCACCAAAAACATTCAGTACTTC. Protein sequence: CASSLAGEVTKNIQYF. The gene calls are TRBV13 and TRBJ2-4, with D possibly being TRBD2 (6 bases). The CDR3 is made up of 16 amino acids. Germline-derived CDR1 and CDR2 are PRHDT and FYEKMQ (reference sequence). V lost 1 base to trimming and J lost 2 bases, with 12 bases between them.

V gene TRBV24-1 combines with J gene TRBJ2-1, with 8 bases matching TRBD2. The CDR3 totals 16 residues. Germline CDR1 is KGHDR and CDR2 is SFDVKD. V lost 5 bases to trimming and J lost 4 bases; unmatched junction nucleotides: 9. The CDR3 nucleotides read TGTGCCACCAGTGGGACCGCGGGAGGTTCGTACAATGAGCAGTTCTTC. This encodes CATSGTAGGSYNEQFF.

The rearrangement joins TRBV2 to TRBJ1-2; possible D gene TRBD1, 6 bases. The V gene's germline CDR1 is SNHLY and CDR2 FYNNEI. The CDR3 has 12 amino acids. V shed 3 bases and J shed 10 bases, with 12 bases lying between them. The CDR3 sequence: CASSELGQTYTF. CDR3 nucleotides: TGTGCCAGCAGTGAGTTGGGACAAACCTACACCTTC.

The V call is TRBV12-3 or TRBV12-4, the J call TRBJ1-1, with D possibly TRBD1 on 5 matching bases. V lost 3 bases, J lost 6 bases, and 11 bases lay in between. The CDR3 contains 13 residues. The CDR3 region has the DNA TGTGCCAGCAGTTTGAGACAGCCTCCTGAAGCTTTCTTT. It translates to CASSLRQPPEAFF.

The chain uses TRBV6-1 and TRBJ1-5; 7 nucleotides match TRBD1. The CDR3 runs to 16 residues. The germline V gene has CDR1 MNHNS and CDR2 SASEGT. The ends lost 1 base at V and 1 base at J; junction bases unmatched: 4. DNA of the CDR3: TGTGCCAGCAGTGAAGTTGAGACAGGGAGCAATCAGCCCCAGCATTTT. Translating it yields CASSEVETGSNQPQHF.

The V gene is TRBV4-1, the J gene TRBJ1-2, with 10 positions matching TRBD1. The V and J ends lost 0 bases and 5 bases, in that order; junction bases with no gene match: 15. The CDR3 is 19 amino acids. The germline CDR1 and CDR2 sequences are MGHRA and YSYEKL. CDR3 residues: CASSQDPPRDRGSLYGYTF. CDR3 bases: TGCGCCAGCAGCCAAGATCCCCCCCGGGACAGGGGAAGTTTGTATGGCTACACCTTC.

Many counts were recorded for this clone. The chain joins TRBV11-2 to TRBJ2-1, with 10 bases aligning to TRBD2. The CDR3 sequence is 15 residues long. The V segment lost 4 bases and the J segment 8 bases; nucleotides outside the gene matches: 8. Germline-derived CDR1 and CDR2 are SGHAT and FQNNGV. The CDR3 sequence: CASSSLAGLGDEQFF. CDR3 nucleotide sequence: TGTGCCAGCAGCTCACTAGCGGGGCTTGGCGATGAGCAGTTCTTC.

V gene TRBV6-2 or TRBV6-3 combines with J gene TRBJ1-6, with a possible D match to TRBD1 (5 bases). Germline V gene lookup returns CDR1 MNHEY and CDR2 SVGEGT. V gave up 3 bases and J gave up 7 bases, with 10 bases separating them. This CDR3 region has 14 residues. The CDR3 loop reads CASSYGTSNSPLHF. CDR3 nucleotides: TGTGCCAGCAGTTATGGGACTTCCAATTCACCCCTCCACTTT.

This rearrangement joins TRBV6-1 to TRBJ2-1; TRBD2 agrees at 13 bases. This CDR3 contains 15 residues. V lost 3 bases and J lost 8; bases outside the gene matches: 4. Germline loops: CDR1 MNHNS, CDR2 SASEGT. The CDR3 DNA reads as TGTGCCAGCAGTGAGACTAGCGGGAGGTTCGATGAGCAGTTCTTC. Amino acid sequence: CASSETSGRFDEQFF.

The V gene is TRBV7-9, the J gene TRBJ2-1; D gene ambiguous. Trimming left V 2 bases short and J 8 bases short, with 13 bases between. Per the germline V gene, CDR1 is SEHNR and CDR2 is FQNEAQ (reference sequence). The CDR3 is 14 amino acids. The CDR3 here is CASSLSDRVDEQFF. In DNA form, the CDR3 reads TGTGCCAGCAGCTTATCCGACCGGGTTGATGAGCAGTTCTTC.

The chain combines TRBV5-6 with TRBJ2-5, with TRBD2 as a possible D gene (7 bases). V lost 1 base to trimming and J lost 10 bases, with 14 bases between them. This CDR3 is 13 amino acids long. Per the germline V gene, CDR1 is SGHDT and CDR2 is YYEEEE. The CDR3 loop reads CASSLSSGGIQYF. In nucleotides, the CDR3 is TGTGCCAGCAGCTTGTCGTCGGGGGGCATCCAGTACTTC.